The 18 T cell receptor beta chains below all came from one sample that was sequenced in a study of shared clonotypes between healthy human individuals (dated by TCRdb to the early 2020s). Library construction relied on the immunoSEQ multiplex PCR assay. TCRdb's version of the immuneACCESS table is confined to in-frame rearrangements and falls short of the full clone set. An unresolved V gene accounts for under half of the shortfall where checked; the remainder is of unknown origin. The sample table records 630,000 or so clones; nearly 98% of these occur just once. Roughly 0.29% of the sample is taken by the ten largest. CD8 naive samples consisted of CD45RO-negative cells that were positively selected for CCR7, yielding a CD45RA+CCR7+ population without TemRA cells. The sequencing input was naive CD8+ T cells sorted from blood. This specimen's cell subset or site label, interpreted: CD45RA+CCR7+. Every receptor here comes from a man aged 30-40 years in good health.

The genes are TRBV11-2 and TRBJ2-1, with TRBD2 matching over 9 bases. V trimming: 5 bases; J trimming: 4 bases; junction bases outside the gene matches: 12. This CDR3 contains 17 residues. Germline assignment: CDR1 SGHAT and CDR2 FQNNGV. CDR3 region: CASSGGGATSGYNEQFF. The CDR3 coding sequence is TGTGCCAGCAGCGGAGGGGGTGCGACTAGCGGATACAATGAGCAGTTCTTC.

The chain couples TRBV19 to TRBJ2-7; 12 bases align to TRBD2. The germline CDR1 and CDR2 sequences are LNHDA and SQIVND (reference sequence). The CDR3 has 16 amino acids. The trim removed 5 bases at V and 5 bases at J, leaving 10 bases unmatched. CDR3 sequence: CASSPRLAGVPDEQYF. The CDR3 bases are TGTGCCAGTAGTCCACGACTAGCGGGAGTCCCCGACGAGCAGTACTTC.

J is TRBJ1-1 and V is TRBV28; 10 bases line up with TRBD1. With V trimmed by 6 bases and J by 2 bases, 6 bases remained unmatched. The germline CDR1 and CDR2 sequences are MDHEN and SYDVKM. This CDR3 spans 15 amino acids. The CDR3 is CASRGTGVINTEAFF. CDR3 in DNA: TGTGCCAGCAGAGGGACAGGGGTTATAAACACTGAAGCTTTCTTT. Full variable domain (missing parts from reference TRBV28 and TRBJ1-1): DVKVTQSSRYLVKRTGEKVFLECVQDMDHENMFWYRQDPGLGLRLIYFSYDVKMKEKGDIPEGYSVSREKKERFSLILESASTNQTSMYLCASRGTGVINTEAFFGQGTRLTVV.

V and J are TRBV28 and TRBJ1-5; D might be TRBD1 (5 bases). The CDR3 is 14 residues long. Trimming took 8 bases from V and 0 from J, leaving 11 bases between them. Looked up from germline, CDR1 is MDHEN and CDR2 is SYDVKM. The CDR3 spells CASCVGTSNQPQHF. The CDR3 nucleotides are TGTGCCAGCTGCGTAGGGACTAGCAATCAGCCCCAGCATTTT.

The genes are TRBV25-1 and TRBJ1-1, with D unclear. This CDR3 has 16 residues. The germline V and J ends were trimmed by 6 bases and 0 bases, with 17 bases remaining between them. Germline values: CDR1 MGHDK, CDR2 SYGVNS. CDR3 protein: CASRGRKMGMNTEAFF. The CDR3 nucleotides read TGTGCCAGCAGGGGCAGGAAGATGGGCATGAACACTGAAGCTTTCTTT.

The chain joins TRBV13 to TRBJ2-7; the D is unclear. The CDR3 loop spans 11 amino acids. V dropped 5 bases and J dropped 2 bases, with 4 bases sitting between them. Germline lookup yields CDR1 PRHDT and CDR2 FYEKMQ (reference sequence). Written as DNA, the CDR3 is TGTGCCAGCAGCCCAGCCTACGAGCAGTACTTC. This encodes CASSPAYEQYF.

The V call is TRBV20-1, the J call TRBJ2-7; weak D call: TRBD1 (5 bases). CDR3 size: 11 residues. Germline V lookup: CDR1 DFQATT, CDR2 SNEGSKA (reference sequence). Trimming stripped 6 bases from V and 4 bases from J, with 10 bases between. The CDR3 loop is CSAPDKYEQYF. The CDR3 region has the DNA TGCAGTGCCCCGGACAAATACGAGCAGTACTTC.

The V call is TRBV7-2, the J call TRBJ2-5; 7 positions match TRBD2. V lost 1 base, J lost 5 bases, and 4 bases stayed unmatched. The CDR3 has 14 residues. The germline gives CDR1 SGHTA, CDR2 FQGNSA. In nucleotides, the CDR3 is TGTGCCAGCAGCTTAGTAGGCGGGAGTGAGACCCAGTACTTC. Translated, it gives CASSLVGGSETQYF.

Here the CDR3 DNA reads TGCGCCAGCAGGGAGACTAGCGGGAGGGTCGACGAGCAGTACTTC. Translating it yields CASRETSGRVDEQYF. The rearrangement joins TRBV10-1 to TRBJ2-7; 14 bases agree with TRBD2. Germline V CDR1 and CDR2: WNHNN, SYGVQD (reference sequence). The trim removed 6 bases at V and 5 bases at J, leaving 6 bases unmatched. The CDR3 contains 15 residues.

The chain carries TRBV29-1 and TRBJ2-7, with a weak D call TRBD2 (6 bases). Trimming pared 5 bases from V and 3 bases from J, leaving 11 bases between. The CDR3 length is 12 residues. The V gene's germline CDR1 is SQVTM and CDR2 ANQGSEA. The CDR3 region is CSVRFSGYEQYF. Here the CDR3 DNA reads TGCAGCGTTCGTTTTAGCGGCTACGAGCAGTACTTC.

The chain combines TRBV4-1 with TRBJ2-7; 10 positions match TRBD2. With 3 bases clipped from V and 9 bases from J, the junction kept 11 bases outside the gene matches. The CDR3 length is 15 residues. The germline V gene encodes CDR1 MGHRA and CDR2 YSYEKL. In DNA, the CDR3 is TGCGCCAGCAGCCAGGCGCTAGCGGGAGTTGGAGTGCAGTACTTC. This sequence encodes CASSQALAGVGVQYF.

V is TRBV7-9 and J is TRBJ2-5; weak D call: TRBD1 (5 bases). The CDR3 consists of 14 residues. Trimming pared 7 bases from V and 3 bases from J, leaving 15 bases between. Germline CDR1 SEHNR, CDR2 FQNEAQ (reference sequence). CDR3: CASIHQGREETQYF. CDR3 nucleotides: TGTGCCAGCATCCACCAGGGCAGGGAAGAGACCCAGTACTTC. The variable domain in full, with the rest retrieved from reference TRBV7-9 and TRBJ2-5, is DTGVSQNPRHKITKRGQNVTFRCDPISEHNRLYWYRQTLGQGPEFLTYFQNEAQLEKSRLLSDRFSAERPKGSFSTLEIQRTEQGDSAMYLCASIHQGREETQYFGPGTRLLVL.

In DNA form, the CDR3 reads TGTGCCAGCAGCTTGGGTGGGGGAAACGAGCAGTACTTC. This gives the protein CASSLGGGNEQYF. This chain connects TRBV5-6 to TRBJ2-7; D possibly matches TRBD1 or TRBD2 (5 bases each). The CDR3 covers 13 residues. V was trimmed by 0 bases and J by 5 bases, leaving 9 bases between them. Germline V gives CDR1 SGHDT, CDR2 YYEEEE.

CDR3 nucleotide sequence: TGCAGCGGGGCCCCGCTTAGCTGGGCAGATACGCAGTATTTT. Its protein product is CSGAPLSWADTQYF. The J gene is TRBJ2-3, the V gene TRBV29-1; D gene ambiguous. V was cut by 7 bases and J by 4 bases, with 18 bases left in between. Germline assignment: CDR1 SQVTM and CDR2 ANQGSEA. CDR3 length: 14 residues.

The chain uses TRBV7-9 and TRBJ2-1, with D tentatively TRBD2 (7 bases). CDR3 length equals 15 residues. The V end lost 10 bases, the J end lost 2 bases, and 18 bases lay between the germline ends. Germline lookup yields CDR1 SEHNR and CDR2 FQNEAQ (reference sequence). CDR3 DNA sequence: TGTGCCACCCAGTTTGGGGGGGGCCCCTACAATGAGCAGTTCTTC. Translated: CATQFGGGPYNEQFF.

The CDR3 sequence: CASSEMSWGYEQYF. For the CDR3, the DNA is TGTGCCAGCAGTGAGATGAGCTGGGGCTACGAGCAGTACTTC. This chain uses TRBV6-1 with TRBJ2-7; D unclear. This CDR3 region has 14 residues. Trimming took off 3 bases at V and 3 bases at J, with 12 bases between the two ends. Germline V gene data show CDR1 as MNHNS and CDR2 as SASEGT.

This rearrangement joins TRBV29-1 to TRBJ2-5, with TRBD2 matching 11 bases. The CDR3 has 15 residues. V trimming: 2 bases; J trimming: 4 bases; junction bases outside the gene matches: 6. CDR1 is SQVTM and CDR2 is ANQGSEA in the germline V gene. The CDR3 is CSVEQLAGVSETQYF. The DNA for the CDR3 is TGCAGCGTTGAACAACTAGCGGGAGTGTCAGAGACCCAGTACTTC.

The V gene is TRBV15, the J gene TRBJ2-4; D is undetermined. Germline CDR1 LNHNV, CDR2 YYDKDF (reference sequence). The V gene lost 6 bases and the J gene lost 6 bases, with 6 bases spanning the gap. The CDR3 extends over 11 amino acids. The DNA for the CDR3 is TGTGCCACCAGTGGTTTAAACATTCAGTACTTC. This gives the protein CATSGLNIQYF. The full variable domain, its missing parts supplied by reference TRBV15 and TRBJ2-4, is DAMVIQNPRYQVTQFGKPVTLSCSQTLNHNVMYWYQQKSSQAPKLLFHYYDKDFNNEADTPDNFQSRRPNTSFCFLDIRSPGLGDTAMYLCATSGLNIQYFGAGTRLSVL.